The 17 T cell receptor beta chains below come from one sample, sequenced in a study of T cell responses to AZD1222 COVID-19 vaccine. TCRdb's table, derived via immunoSEQ multiplex PCR, lists solely in-frame clones and lacks some. The sample carries roughly 150,000 clones, about 91% recorded once. The sample in question was peripheral blood, obtained on day 0 of MenACWY control vaccination. The source of these receptors is an adult in good health.

This rearrangement joins TRBV19 to TRBJ2-5; D not certain. This CDR3 region has 13 residues. With 1 base removed from V and 6 bases from J, the gap between germline ends came to 9 bases. Germline values: CDR1 LNHDA, CDR2 SQIVND (reference sequence). This CDR3 reads CASSIASLKTQYF. CDR3 coding DNA: TGTGCCAGTAGTATAGCGTCACTTAAGACCCAGTACTTC.

The chain couples TRBV18 to TRBJ1-1; no firm D call. In germline, CDR1 is KGHSH, CDR2 LQKENI. V was clipped by 6 bases and J by 4 bases, with 12 bases between them. CDR3 length equals 13 residues. CDR3 DNA: TGTGCCAGCTCGGCGGAGAGAAGCACTGAAGCTTTCTTT. It codes for CASSAERSTEAFF.

This chain connects TRBV30 to TRBJ2-5; the D gene is possibly TRBD1 (7 bases). Germline CDR1 is GTSNPN and CDR2 is SVGIG (reference sequence). Trimming took off 0 bases at V and 6 bases at J, with 14 bases between the two ends. This CDR3 spans 14 amino acids. The CDR3 reads CAWSVFPGGKTQYF. CDR3 coding DNA: TGTGCCTGGAGTGTATTCCCAGGGGGGAAGACCCAGTACTTC.

The chain has TRBV19 and TRBJ1-2, with 7 bases aligning to TRBD1. This CDR3 region has 15 residues. Unmatched junction bases numbered 11, after V lost 6 bases and J lost 4 bases. Germline lookup yields CDR1 LNHDA and CDR2 SQIVND (reference sequence). The CDR3 bases are TGTGCCAGTAGCCCTCGCTTCCAGGGGGGCTATGGCTACACCTTC. Protein sequence: CASSPRFQGGYGYTF.

The chain combines TRBV5-6 with TRBJ1-5, with D unclear. Per the germline V gene, CDR1 is SGHDT and CDR2 is YYEEEE. V lost 0 bases to trimming and J lost 7 bases, with 8 bases between them. This CDR3 spans 13 amino acids. The CDR3 DNA reads TGTGCCAGCAGCTTGGGGCCGGACCAGCCCCAGCATTTT. Translated, it gives CASSLGPDQPQHF. Together with reference TRBV5-6 and TRBJ1-5, the CDR3 gives the full variable domain: DAGVTQSPTHLIKTRGQQVTLRCSPKSGHDTVSWYQQALGQGPQFIFQYYEEEERQRGNFPDRFSGHQFPNYSSELNVNALLLGDSALYLCASSLGPDQPQHFGDGTRLSIL.

The chain employs TRBV5-1 and TRBJ1-2; 8 bases fit TRBD1. V shed 4 bases and J 5 bases; nucleotides not matched to a gene: 10. This CDR3 is built from 15 residues. Germline V gene lookup returns CDR1 SGHRS and CDR2 YFSETQ. The CDR3, as DNA: TGCGCCAGCAGCGCTGGACAGGGAGAGGGGTATGGCTACACCTTC. This translates into CASSAGQGEGYGYTF.

This clone was detected a few times. The V and J genes are TRBV6-5 and TRBJ2-3, with 10 nucleotides matching TRBD2. The germline V gene has CDR1 MNHEY and CDR2 SVGAGI. There are 14 residues in the CDR3. V shed 6 bases, J shed 1 base, and the junction held 1 base outside the gene matches. The CDR3 reads CASRSGRGTDTQYF. Written as DNA, the CDR3 is TGTGCCAGCAGGAGCGGGAGGGGCACAGATACGCAGTATTTT.

The chain is built from TRBV19 and TRBJ2-5, with 10 bases matching TRBD2. Germline V gene sequence: CDR1 LNHDA, CDR2 SQIVND (reference sequence). The CDR3 is 14 amino acids. The ends lost 6 bases at V and 4 bases at J; junction bases unmatched: 5. In nucleotides, the CDR3 is TGTGCCAGTAGGCAGCGGGGGGGCAGAGAGACCCAGTACTTC. It yields the protein CASRQRGGRETQYF.

The genes are TRBV12-5 and TRBJ1-1; D not resolved. This CDR3 has 12 residues. CDR1 is LGHNT and CDR2 is FRNRAP in the germline V gene. V lost 6 bases and J 0 bases, leaving 5 bases between the germline ends. CDR3 amino acids: CASGSVNTEAFF. DNA of the CDR3: TGTGCTAGTGGGTCAGTGAACACTGAAGCTTTCTTT. Supplemented by reference TRBV12-5 and TRBJ1-1, the full variable domain reads DARVTQTPRHKVTEMGQEVTMRCQPILGHNTVFWYRQTMMQGLELLAYFRNRAPLDDSGMPKDRFSAEMPDATLATLKIQPSEPRDSAVYFCASGSVNTEAFFGQGTRLTVV.

This clone was detected a few times. The chain joins TRBV7-2 to TRBJ1-5; D is unclear. Germline loops: CDR1 SGHTA, CDR2 FQGNSA. Trimming removed 5 bases from V and 2 bases from J, with 10 bases in between. This CDR3 has 14 amino acids. This chain's CDR3 is CASSRLVGNQPQHF. In DNA, the CDR3 is TGTGCCAGCAGCCGCCTCGTGGGCAATCAGCCCCAGCATTTT.

This clone was seen once. The V and J genes are TRBV5-1 and TRBJ2-7; maybe TRBD2 (6 bases). Looked up from germline, CDR1 is SGHRS and CDR2 is YFSETQ. The V end lost 5 bases, the J end lost 2 bases, and 11 bases lay between the germline ends. This CDR3 is built from 13 residues. CDR3 bases: TGCGCCAGCAGAAGTAGCGGTGCCTACGAGCAGTACTTC. This gives the protein CASRSSGAYEQYF.

The chain combines TRBV28 with TRBJ1-1; D not certain. The germline V gene encodes CDR1 MDHEN and CDR2 SYDVKM. CDR3 size: 13 residues. V was pared by 3 bases and J by 4 bases, with 9 bases between. CDR3 amino acids: CASSLGISTEAFF. As DNA, the CDR3 is TGTGCCAGCAGTTTGGGGATTTCCACTGAAGCTTTCTTT.

A few counts support this clone. V and J are TRBV4-3 and TRBJ1-4, with D uncertain. The germline V gene encodes CDR1 LGHNA and CDR2 YSLEER. The V end lost 4 bases, the J end lost 7 bases, and 13 bases lay between the germline ends. CDR3 length: 14 amino acids. In DNA form, the CDR3 reads TGCGCCAGCAGCCTATTGTTCGACGGTGAAAAACTGTTTTTT. Amino acid sequence: CASSLLFDGEKLFF.

This clone was detected only a few times. The chain is built from TRBV4-1 and TRBJ1-2, with no clear D. The germline CDR1 and CDR2 sequences are MGHRA and YSYEKL. Trimming took off 3 bases at V and 8 bases at J, with 16 bases between the two ends. This CDR3 is built from 14 residues. In DNA form, the CDR3 reads TGCGCCAGCAGCCATGGTCGTGGCAGGTACGGCTACACCTTC. Amino acid sequence: CASSHGRGRYGYTF.

This chain uses TRBV29-1 with TRBJ1-4, with D perhaps matching TRBD1 (6 bases). This CDR3 spans 11 amino acids. The ends were cut back, 6 bases at V and 7 bases at J, with 9 bases in the middle. From germline, CDR1 is SQVTM and CDR2 ANQGSEA. The CDR3, as DNA: TGCAGCGTCAAGGACAGTGAAAAACTGTTTTTT. Protein: CSVKDSEKLFF.

V usage is TRBV7-2 and J usage is TRBJ2-7; the D is unclear. Trimming shortened V by 1 base and J by 5 bases, and 12 bases separated the two germline ends. CDR1 is SGHTA, CDR2 FQGNSA, per germline. The CDR3 spans 14 residues. The CDR3 DNA sequence: TGTGCCAGCAGCTTAGGAAACAGACCTAACGAGCAGTACTTC. Translating gives CASSLGNRPNEQYF. The whole variable domain, remainder taken from reference TRBV7-2 and TRBJ2-7, is GAGVSQSPSNKVTEKGKDVELRCDPISGHTALYWYRQSLGQGLEFLIYFQGNSAPDKSGLPSDRFSAERTGGSVSTLTIQRTQQEDSAVYLCASSLGNRPNEQYFGPGTRLTVT.

The V gene is TRBV12-5, the J gene TRBJ1-5; D is ambiguous. The germline gives CDR1 LGHNT, CDR2 FRNRAP. Trimming cost V 6 bases and J 0 bases, with 12 bases left between them. The CDR3 covers 15 residues. This chain's CDR3 is CASGSLGLSNQPQHF. CDR3 DNA sequence: TGTGCTAGTGGCTCCCTAGGGCTTAGCAATCAGCCCCAGCATTTT.